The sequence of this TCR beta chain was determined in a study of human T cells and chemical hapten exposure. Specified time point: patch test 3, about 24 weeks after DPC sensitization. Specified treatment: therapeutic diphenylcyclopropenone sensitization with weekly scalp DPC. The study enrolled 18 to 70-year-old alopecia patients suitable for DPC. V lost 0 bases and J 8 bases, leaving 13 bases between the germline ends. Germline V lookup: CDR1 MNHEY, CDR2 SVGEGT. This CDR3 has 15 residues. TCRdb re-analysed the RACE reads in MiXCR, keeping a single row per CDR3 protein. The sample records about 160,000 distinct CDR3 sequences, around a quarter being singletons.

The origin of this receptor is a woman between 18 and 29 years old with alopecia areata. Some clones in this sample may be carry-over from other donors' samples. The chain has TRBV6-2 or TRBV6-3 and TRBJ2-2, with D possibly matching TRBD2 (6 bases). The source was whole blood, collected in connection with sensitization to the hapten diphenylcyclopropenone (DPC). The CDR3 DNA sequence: TGTGCCAGCAGTTACTCGAAGGAGGGGAGAGGGGAGCTGTTTTTT. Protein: CASSYSKEGRGELFF.